Sequencing of this T cell receptor beta chain was carried out in a study of blood T cells in healthy people across ages. The use of a sample-barcoded 5' primer and a J-beta primer mix characterized a second PCR of 7 to 11 cycles. A 12-random-nucleotide template-switch adaptor tagged each cDNA molecule. TCRdb redid the calling of the 5' RACE reads with MiXCR, one entry per CDR3 protein. Of roughly 650,000 distinct CDR3 sequences in the sample, roughly 32% were seen once. Donors ranged from roughly 6 to 95 years old and were healthy Caucasians in Russia. Each sample provided at least 6 micrograms of extracted total RNA. Regarding the study as a whole: As naive T cell percentage varied, TCR beta diversity correlated strongly with it.

This clonotype was recorded at least ten times. Its antigen is unidentified. V was pared by 5 bases and J by 0 bases, with 14 bases between. The CDR3 has 16 residues. Germline CDR1 and CDR2: MGHDK and SYGVNS. The sequenced material came from blood. V usage is TRBV25-1 and J usage is TRBJ2-1; a weak D match, TRBD1 (6 bases). This clonotype originated in an elderly woman in good health. Here the CDR3 reads CASSPLRGSSYNEQFF. The CDR3 nucleotides read TGTGCCAGCAGTCCCTTAAGGGGGAGCTCCTACAATGAGCAGTTCTTC.